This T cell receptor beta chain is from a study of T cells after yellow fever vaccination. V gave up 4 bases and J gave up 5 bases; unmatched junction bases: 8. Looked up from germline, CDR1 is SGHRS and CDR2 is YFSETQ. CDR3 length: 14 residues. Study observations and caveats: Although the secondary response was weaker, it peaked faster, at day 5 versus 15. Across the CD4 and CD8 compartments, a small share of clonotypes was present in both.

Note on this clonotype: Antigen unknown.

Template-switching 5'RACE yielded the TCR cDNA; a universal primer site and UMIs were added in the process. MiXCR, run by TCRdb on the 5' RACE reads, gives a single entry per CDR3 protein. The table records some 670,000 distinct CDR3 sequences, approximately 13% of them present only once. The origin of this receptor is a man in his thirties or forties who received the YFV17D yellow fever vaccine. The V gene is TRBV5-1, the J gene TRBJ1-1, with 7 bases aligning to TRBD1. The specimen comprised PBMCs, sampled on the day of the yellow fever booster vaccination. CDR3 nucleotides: TGCGCCAGCAGCCCAACTCAGACAGGGACTGAAGCTTTCTTT. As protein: CASSPTQTGTEAFF.